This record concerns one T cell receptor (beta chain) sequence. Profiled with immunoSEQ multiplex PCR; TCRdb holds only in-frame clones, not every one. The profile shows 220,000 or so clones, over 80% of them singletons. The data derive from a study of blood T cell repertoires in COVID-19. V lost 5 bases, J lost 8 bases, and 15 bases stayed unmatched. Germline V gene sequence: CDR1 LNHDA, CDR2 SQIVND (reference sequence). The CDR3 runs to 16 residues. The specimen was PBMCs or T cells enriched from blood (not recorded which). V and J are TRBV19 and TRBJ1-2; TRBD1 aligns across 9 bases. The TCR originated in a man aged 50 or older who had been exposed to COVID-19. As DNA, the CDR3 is TGTGCCAGTAGTGAATCCGGGACAGGGCTAATAAGGGGCTACACCTTC. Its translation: CASSESGTGLIRGYTF.